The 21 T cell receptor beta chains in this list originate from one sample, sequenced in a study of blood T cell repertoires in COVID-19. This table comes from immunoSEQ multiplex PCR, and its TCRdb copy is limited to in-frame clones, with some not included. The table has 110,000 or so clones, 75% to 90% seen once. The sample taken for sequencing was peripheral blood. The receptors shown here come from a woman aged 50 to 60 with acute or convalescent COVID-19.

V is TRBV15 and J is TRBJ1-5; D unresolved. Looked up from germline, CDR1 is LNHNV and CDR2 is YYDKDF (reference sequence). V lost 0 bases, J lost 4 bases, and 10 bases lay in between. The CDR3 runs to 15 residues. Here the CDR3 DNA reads TGTGCCACCAGCAGAGACCCAGGAAGAAATCAGCCCCAGCATTTT. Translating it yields CATSRDPGRNQPQHF.

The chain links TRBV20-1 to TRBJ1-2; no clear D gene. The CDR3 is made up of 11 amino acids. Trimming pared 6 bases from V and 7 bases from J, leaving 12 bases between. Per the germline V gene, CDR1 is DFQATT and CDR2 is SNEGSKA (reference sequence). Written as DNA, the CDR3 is TGCAGTGCCGAGGGTCCTGCTGGCTACACCTTC. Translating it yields CSAEGPAGYTF.

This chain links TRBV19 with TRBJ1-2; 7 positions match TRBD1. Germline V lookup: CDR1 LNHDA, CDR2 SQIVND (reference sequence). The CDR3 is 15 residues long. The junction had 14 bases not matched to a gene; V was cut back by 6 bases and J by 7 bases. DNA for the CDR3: TGTGCCAGTAGCGTTCCGGGACAGATAATAAGTGGCTACACCTTC. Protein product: CASSVPGQIISGYTF.

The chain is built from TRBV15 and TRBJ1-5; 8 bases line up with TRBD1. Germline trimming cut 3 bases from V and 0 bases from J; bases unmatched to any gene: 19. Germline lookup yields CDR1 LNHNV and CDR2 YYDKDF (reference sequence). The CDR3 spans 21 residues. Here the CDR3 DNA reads TGTGCCACCAGCAGGCCTCCGTCCAGGACAGGGACAAAGTATAGCAATCAGCCCCAGCATTTT. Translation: CATSRPPSRTGTKYSNQPQHF.

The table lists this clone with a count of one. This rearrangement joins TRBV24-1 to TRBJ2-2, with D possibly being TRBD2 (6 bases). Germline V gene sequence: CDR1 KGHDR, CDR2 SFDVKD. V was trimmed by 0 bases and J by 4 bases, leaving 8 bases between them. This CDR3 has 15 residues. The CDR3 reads CATSDLMGGTGELFF. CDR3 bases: TGTGCCACCAGTGATTTGATGGGGGGCACCGGGGAGCTGTTTTTT.

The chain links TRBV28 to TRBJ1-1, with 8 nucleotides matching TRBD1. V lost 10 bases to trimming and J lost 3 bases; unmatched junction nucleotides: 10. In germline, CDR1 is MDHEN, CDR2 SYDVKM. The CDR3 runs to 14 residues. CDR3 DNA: TGTGCCACCGGGACAGGACTATGGGACACTGAAGCTTTCTTT. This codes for CATGTGLWDTEAFF.

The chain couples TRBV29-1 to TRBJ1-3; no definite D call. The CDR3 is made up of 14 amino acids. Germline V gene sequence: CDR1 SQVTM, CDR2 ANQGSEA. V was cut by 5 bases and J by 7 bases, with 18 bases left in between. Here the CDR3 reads CSVKEDAARNTIYF. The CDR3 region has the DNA TGCAGCGTTAAGGAGGACGCGGCGCGGAACACCATATATTTT.

This CDR3 reads CASSLESVSGNSPLHF. Here the CDR3 DNA reads TGTGCCAGCAGCTTAGAAAGTGTTTCGGGTAATTCACCCCTCCACTTT. The chain is built from TRBV11-2 and TRBJ1-6, with D hard to call. The germline CDR1 and CDR2 sequences are SGHAT and FQNNGV. The CDR3 runs 16 residues. V lost 0 bases, J lost 6 bases, and 12 bases lay in between.

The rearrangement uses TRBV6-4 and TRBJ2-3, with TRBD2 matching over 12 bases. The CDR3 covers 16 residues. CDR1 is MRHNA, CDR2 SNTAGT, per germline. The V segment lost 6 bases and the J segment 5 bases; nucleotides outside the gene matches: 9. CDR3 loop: CASRREGLAGGDTQYF. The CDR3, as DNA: TGTGCCAGCAGAAGAGAGGGACTAGCGGGTGGAGATACGCAGTATTTT.

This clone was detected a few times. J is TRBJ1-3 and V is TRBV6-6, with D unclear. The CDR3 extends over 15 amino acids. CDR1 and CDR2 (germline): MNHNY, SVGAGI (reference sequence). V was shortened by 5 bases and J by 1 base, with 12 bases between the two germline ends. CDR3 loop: CASSEVILSGNTIYF. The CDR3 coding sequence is TGTGCCAGCAGTGAGGTGATTTTATCTGGAAACACCATATATTTT.

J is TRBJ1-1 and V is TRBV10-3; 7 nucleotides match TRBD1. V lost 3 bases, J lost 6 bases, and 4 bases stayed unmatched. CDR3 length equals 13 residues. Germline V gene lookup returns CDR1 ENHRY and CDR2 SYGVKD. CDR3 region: CAISETGVAEAFF. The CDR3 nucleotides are TGTGCCATCAGTGAAACAGGGGTGGCTGAAGCTTTCTTT.

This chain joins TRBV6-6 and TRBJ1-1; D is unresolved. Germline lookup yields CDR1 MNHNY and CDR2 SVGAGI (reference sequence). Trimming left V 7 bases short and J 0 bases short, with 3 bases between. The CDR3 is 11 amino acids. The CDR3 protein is CASTMNTEAFF. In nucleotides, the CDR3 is TGTGCCAGCACTATGAACACTGAAGCTTTCTTT.

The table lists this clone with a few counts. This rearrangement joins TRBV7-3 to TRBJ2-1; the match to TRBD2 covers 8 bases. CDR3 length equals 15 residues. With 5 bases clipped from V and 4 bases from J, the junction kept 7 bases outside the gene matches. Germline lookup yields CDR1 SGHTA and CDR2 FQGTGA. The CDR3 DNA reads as TGTGCCAGCAGCCTGACCGGGACTAGTTACAATGAGCAGTTCTTC. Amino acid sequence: CASSLTGTSYNEQFF.

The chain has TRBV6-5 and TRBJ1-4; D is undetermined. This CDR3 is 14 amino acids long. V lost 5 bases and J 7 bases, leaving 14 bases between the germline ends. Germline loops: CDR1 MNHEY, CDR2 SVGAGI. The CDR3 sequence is CASSPRERGEKLFF. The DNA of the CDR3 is TGTGCCAGCAGTCCCCGGGAGCGGGGTGAAAAACTGTTTTTT.

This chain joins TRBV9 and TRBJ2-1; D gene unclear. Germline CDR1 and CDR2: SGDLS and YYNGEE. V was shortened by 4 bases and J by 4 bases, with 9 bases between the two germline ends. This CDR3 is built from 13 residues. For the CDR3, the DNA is TGTGCCAGCAGCAGTATCGGGTACAATGAGCAGTTCTTC. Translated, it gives CASSSIGYNEQFF.

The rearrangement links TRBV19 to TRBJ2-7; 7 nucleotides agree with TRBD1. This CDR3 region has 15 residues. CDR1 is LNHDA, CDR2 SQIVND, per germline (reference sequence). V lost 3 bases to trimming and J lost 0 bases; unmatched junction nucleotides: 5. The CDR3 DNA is TGTGCCAGTAGTATCAGCAGGGGGAGCTCCTACGAGCAGTACTTC. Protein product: CASSISRGSSYEQYF.

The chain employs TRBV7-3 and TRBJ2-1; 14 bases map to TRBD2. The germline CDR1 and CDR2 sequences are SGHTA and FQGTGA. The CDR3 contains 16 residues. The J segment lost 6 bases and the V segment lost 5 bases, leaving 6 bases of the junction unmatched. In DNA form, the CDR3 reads TGTGCCAGCAGCCCCTCCGGGACTAGCGGGAGCAATGAGCAGTTCTTC. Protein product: CASSPSGTSGSNEQFF.

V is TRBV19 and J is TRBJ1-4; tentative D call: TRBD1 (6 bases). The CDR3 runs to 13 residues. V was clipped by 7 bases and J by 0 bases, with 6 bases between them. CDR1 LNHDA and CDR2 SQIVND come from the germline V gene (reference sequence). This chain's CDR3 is CASKGATNEKLFF. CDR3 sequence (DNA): TGTGCCAGTAAGGGGGCAACTAATGAAAAACTGTTTTTT. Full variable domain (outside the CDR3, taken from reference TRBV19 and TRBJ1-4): DGGITQSPKYLFRKEGQNVTLSCEQNLNHDAMYWYRQDPGQGLRLIYYSQIVNDFQKGDIAEGYSVSREKKESFPLTVTSAQKNPTAFYLCASKGATNEKLFFGSGTQLSVL.

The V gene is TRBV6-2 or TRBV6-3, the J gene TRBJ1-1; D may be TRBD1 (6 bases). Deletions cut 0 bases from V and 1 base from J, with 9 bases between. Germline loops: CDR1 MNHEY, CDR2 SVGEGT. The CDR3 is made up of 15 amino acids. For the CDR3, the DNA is TGTGCCAGCAGTTACTCGTTAGGGGGGAACACTGAAGCTTTCTTT. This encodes CASSYSLGGNTEAFF.

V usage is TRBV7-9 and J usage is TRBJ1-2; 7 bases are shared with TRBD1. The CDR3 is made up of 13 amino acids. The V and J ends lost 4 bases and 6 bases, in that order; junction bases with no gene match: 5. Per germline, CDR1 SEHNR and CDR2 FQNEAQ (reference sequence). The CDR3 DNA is TGTGCCAGCAGCTCCCAGGGGGGCCATGGCTACACCTTC. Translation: CASSSQGGHGYTF. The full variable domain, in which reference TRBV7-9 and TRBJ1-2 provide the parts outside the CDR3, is DTGVSQNPRHKITKRGQNVTFRCDPISEHNRLYWYRQTLGQGPEFLTYFQNEAQLEKSRLLSDRFSAERPKGSFSTLEIQRTEQGDSAMYLCASSSQGGHGYTFGSGTRLTVV.

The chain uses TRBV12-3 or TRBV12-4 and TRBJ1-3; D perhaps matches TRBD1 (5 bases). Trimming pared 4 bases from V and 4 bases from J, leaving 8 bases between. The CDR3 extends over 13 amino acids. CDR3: CASSWGVGNTIYF. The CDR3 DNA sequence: TGTGCCAGCAGTTGGGGGGTAGGAAACACCATATATTTT.